The 16 T cell receptor beta chains presented below share a single source sample, sequenced in a study of blood T cell repertoires in COVID-19. Assay: immunoSEQ multiplex PCR; the TCRdb copy retains only in-frame clones and omits some. In the table there are around 210,000 clones, less than 90% of which are singletons. Source material: peripheral blood. The receptors were sampled from a woman aged 70 to 79 with acute or convalescent COVID-19.

The CDR3 here is CASSSEGGANYGYTF. In nucleotides, the CDR3 is TGTGCCAGCAGCTCGGAGGGAGGAGCTAACTATGGCTACACCTTC. The chain is built from TRBV5-4 and TRBJ1-2, with D hard to call. V was pared by 3 bases and J by 0 bases, with 12 bases between. Germline lookup yields CDR1 SGHNT and CDR2 YYREEE (reference sequence). CDR3 length: 15 amino acids.

This rearrangement joins TRBV28 to TRBJ2-7; 9 bases are a match to TRBD2. The CDR3 spans 15 residues. V lost 4 bases and J lost 4; bases outside the gene matches: 8. Looked up from germline, CDR1 is MDHEN and CDR2 is SYDVKM. In DNA, the CDR3 is TGTGCCAGCAGTTCCCCGGGACTAGCCGAATACGAGCAGTACTTC. Translating it yields CASSSPGLAEYEQYF.

V usage is TRBV5-1 and J usage is TRBJ1-1; unclear D gene. The germline V gene has CDR1 SGHRS and CDR2 YFSETQ. The CDR3 is made up of 13 amino acids. V was trimmed by 2 bases and J by 0 bases, leaving 5 bases between them. Here the CDR3 DNA reads TGCGCCAGCAGCTTACTCATGAACACTGAAGCTTTCTTT. This codes for CASSLLMNTEAFF.

The rearrangement joins TRBV6-1 to TRBJ1-6; perhaps TRBD1 as D (6 bases). Trimming took off 3 bases at V and 0 bases at J, with 18 bases between the two ends. CDR3 length: 19 amino acids. CDR1 and CDR2 (germline): MNHNS, SASEGT. The CDR3 DNA follows: TGTGCCAGCAGTGACCGAGGACAGACCCGTAGCTCCTATAATTCACCCCTCCACTTT. Residues: CASSDRGQTRSSYNSPLHF.

The chain joins TRBV19 to TRBJ1-5, with D possibly being TRBD1 (6 bases). CDR3 length equals 13 residues. The V end was cut by 3 bases, the J end by 9 bases, with 12 bases between. Germline lookup yields CDR1 LNHDA and CDR2 SQIVND (reference sequence). The CDR3 here is CASSIRGGRPQHF. In nucleotides, the CDR3 is TGTGCCAGTAGTATTAGAGGGGGTAGGCCCCAGCATTTT. The full variable domain, rest sourced from reference TRBV19 and TRBJ1-5, is DGGITQSPKYLFRKEGQNVTLSCEQNLNHDAMYWYRQDPGQGLRLIYYSQIVNDFQKGDIAEGYSVSREKKESFPLTVTSAQKNPTAFYLCASSIRGGRPQHFGDGTRLSIL.

This clone appeared a single time. This chain joins TRBV27 and TRBJ1-6, with unresolved D. Between the trimmed V and J ends, which lost 3 bases and 5 bases, there was a span of 8 bases. This CDR3 is built from 14 residues. Germline-derived CDR1 and CDR2 are MNHEY and SMNVEV (reference sequence). The CDR3 region has the DNA TGTGCCAGCAGTTTCCGCGGAAATAATTCACCCCTCCACTTT. It translates to CASSFRGNNSPLHF.

This chain uses TRBV7-9 with TRBJ2-4, with D maybe TRBD1 (6 bases). V lost 2 bases and J lost 1, with 12 bases in between. Germline CDR1 is SEHNR and CDR2 is FQNEAQ (reference sequence). The CDR3 runs 16 residues. The CDR3: CASSLTGYIAKNIQYF. The CDR3 DNA reads TGTGCCAGCAGCTTAACAGGGTACATTGCCAAAAACATTCAGTACTTC.

The chain's CDR3 is CASSGTGGIVGYNEQFF. The CDR3 nucleotides are TGTGCCAGTAGCGGGACAGGGGGCATTGTTGGCTACAATGAGCAGTTCTTC. The chain recombines TRBV19 with TRBJ2-1; 12 bases match TRBD1. The CDR3 covers 17 residues. V lost 6 bases and J lost 3; bases outside the gene matches: 9. Germline lookup yields CDR1 LNHDA and CDR2 SQIVND (reference sequence).

The chain is built from TRBV6-6 and TRBJ2-5; D might be TRBD2 (6 bases). CDR3 size: 16 residues. Germline CDR1 and CDR2: MNHNY and SVGAGI (reference sequence). With 2 bases removed from V and 3 bases from J, the gap between germline ends came to 16 bases. The CDR3 sequence is CASSYTEPSAEETQYF. As DNA, the CDR3 is TGTGCCAGCAGTTACACCGAGCCTAGCGCAGAAGAGACCCAGTACTTC.

A few counts support this clone. The chain recombines TRBV28 with TRBJ1-1; no firm D call. From germline, CDR1 is MDHEN and CDR2 SYDVKM. V was clipped by 4 bases and J by 6 bases, with 12 bases between them. This CDR3 region has 13 residues. The CDR3 loop is CASSSVGVAEAFF. In DNA form, the CDR3 reads TGTGCCAGCAGTTCGGTGGGAGTTGCTGAAGCTTTCTTT.

The gene calls are TRBV4-1 and TRBJ1-2; D perhaps matches TRBD1 (5 bases). The CDR3 extends over 14 amino acids. The V gene lost 0 bases and the J gene lost 4 bases, with 9 bases spanning the gap. The germline gives CDR1 MGHRA, CDR2 YSYEKL. CDR3 bases: TGCGCCAGCAGCCAAGATTATCAGGGCTATGGCTACACCTTC. Residues: CASSQDYQGYGYTF.

This clone was seen only once. The CDR3 DNA reads TGTGCCAGCAGTTACATTCTCGACAGGCCTTGGGAAGAGACCCAGTACTTC. Protein sequence: CASSYILDRPWEETQYF. The rearrangement uses TRBV6-2 or TRBV6-3 and TRBJ2-5; D is possibly TRBD1 (6 bases). CDR1 and CDR2 (germline): MNHEY, SVGEGT. The CDR3 sequence is 17 residues long. Trimming removed 2 bases at V and 3 bases at J, with 19 bases between.

This clone came up once. The chain recombines TRBV4-1 with TRBJ2-1; TRBD1 matches 7 bases. CDR3 size: 14 residues. With 11 bases clipped from V and 2 bases from J, the junction kept 9 bases outside the gene matches. The germline V gene has CDR1 MGHRA and CDR2 YSYEKL. The CDR3 loop is CAVKGTATYNEQFF. The CDR3 DNA is TGCGCCGTAAAAGGGACAGCGACCTACAATGAGCAGTTCTTC.

Concerning this clone: Other DNA sequences in the same sample also yield this CDR3. The chain is built from TRBV11-3 and TRBJ1-1, with D uncertain. This CDR3 spans 13 amino acids. Germline loops: CDR1 SGHNT, CDR2 YENEEA. Trimming removed 1 base from V and 1 base from J, with 4 bases in between. CDR3 nucleotide sequence: TGTGCCAGCAGCTTAGGAGGGAACACTGAAGCTTTCTTT. This gives the protein CASSLGGNTEAFF.

The gene calls are TRBV7-3 and TRBJ2-1; the D is unclear. The CDR3 runs 13 residues. V lost 2 bases, J lost 9 bases, and 11 bases lay in between. CDR1 and CDR2 (germline): SGHTA, FQGTGA. For the CDR3, the DNA is TGTGCCAGCAGCTTAGTCGTGACTGTTGAGCAGTTCTTC. It translates to CASSLVVTVEQFF.

This chain links TRBV28 with TRBJ1-5; maybe TRBD1 (5 bases). Trimming shortened V by 6 bases and J by 4 bases, and 16 bases separated the two germline ends. In germline, CDR1 is MDHEN, CDR2 SYDVKM. This CDR3 comprises 15 residues. The CDR3 sequence: CASSLGGAVNQPQHF. The CDR3 DNA follows: TGTGCCAGCAGCTTAGGCGGGGCCGTGAATCAGCCCCAGCATTTT.